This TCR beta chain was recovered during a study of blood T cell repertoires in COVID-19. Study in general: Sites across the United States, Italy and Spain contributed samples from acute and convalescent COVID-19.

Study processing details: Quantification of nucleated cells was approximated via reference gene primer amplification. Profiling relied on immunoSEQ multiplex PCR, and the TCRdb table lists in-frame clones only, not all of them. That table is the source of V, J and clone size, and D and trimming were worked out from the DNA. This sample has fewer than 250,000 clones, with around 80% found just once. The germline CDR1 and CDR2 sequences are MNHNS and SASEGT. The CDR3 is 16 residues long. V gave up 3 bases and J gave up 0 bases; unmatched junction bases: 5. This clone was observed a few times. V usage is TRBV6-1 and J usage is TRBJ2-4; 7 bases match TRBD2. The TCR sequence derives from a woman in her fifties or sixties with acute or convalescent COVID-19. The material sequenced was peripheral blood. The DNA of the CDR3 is TGTGCCAGCAGTGAGAGGGAGGGAGGAGCCAAAAACATTCAGTACTTC. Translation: CASSEREGGAKNIQYF.